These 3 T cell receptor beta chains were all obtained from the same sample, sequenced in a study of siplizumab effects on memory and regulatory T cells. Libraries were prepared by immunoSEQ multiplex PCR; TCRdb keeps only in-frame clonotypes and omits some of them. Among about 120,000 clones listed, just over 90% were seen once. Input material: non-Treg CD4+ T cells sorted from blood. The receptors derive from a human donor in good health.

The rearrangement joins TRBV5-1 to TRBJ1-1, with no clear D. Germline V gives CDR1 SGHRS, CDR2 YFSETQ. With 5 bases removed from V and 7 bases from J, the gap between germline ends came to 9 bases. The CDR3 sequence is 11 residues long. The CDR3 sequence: CASRASGEAFF. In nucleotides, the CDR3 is TGCGCCAGCAGGGCCTCAGGTGAAGCTTTCTTT.

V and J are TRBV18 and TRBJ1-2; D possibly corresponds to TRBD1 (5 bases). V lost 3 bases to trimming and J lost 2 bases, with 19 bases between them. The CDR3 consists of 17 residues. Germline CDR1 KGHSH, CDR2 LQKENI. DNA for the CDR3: TGTGCCAGCTCACCGATACTGCTCAGGGACCAAAACTATGGCTACACCTTC. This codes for CASSPILLRDQNYGYTF.

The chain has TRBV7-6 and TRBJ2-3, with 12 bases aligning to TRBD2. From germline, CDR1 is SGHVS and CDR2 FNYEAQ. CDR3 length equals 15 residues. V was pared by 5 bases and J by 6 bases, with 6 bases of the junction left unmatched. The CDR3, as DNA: TGTGCCAGCAGCCCTAGCGGGGGGGCATGGGATACGCAGTATTTT. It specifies CASSPSGGAWDTQYF.